This T cell receptor (beta chain) stems from a study of blood T cells in healthy people across ages. Primers used in a second PCR of roughly 6 to 12 cycles were a sample-barcoded 5' primer and a J-beta primer mix. Each CDR3 protein gets one entry after TCRdb re-called the 5' RACE reads with MiXCR. The data hold 750,000 or so distinct CDR3 sequences, with 20% to 30% observed a single time. The V end was cut by 5 bases, the J end by 5 bases, with 18 bases between. CDR3 length equals 15 residues. Germline values: CDR1 MDHEN, CDR2 SYDVKM. Regarding the study as a whole: The study could not conclusively compare naive and antigen-experienced cells, given its unsorted PBMCs.

As to this clonotype: Its target is not known.

These data were also filed under a second study, of T cells of mothers and their children. That study reports: A few healthy Caucasian mothers, along with their six children, served as the donors. M1S, a second-PCR primer, added sample barcodes and 2-4 random nucleotides.

This receptor was taken from a boy between 10 and 17 years old in good health. The chain uses TRBV28 and TRBJ1-2, with D possibly being TRBD1 (5 bases). Sample: blood. For the CDR3, the DNA is TGTGCCAGCAGTCTGCCGGGACCGTCTGGGTATGGCTACACCTTC. Its translation is CASSLPGPSGYGYTF.